This is a list of T cell receptor beta chains from one sample in a study of cytomegalovirus exposure and HLA in healthy donors. Measured with immunoSEQ multiplex PCR; TCRdb has only the in-frame clones, and not every one. The sample comprises about 130,000 clones, about 83% of which are singletons, and roughly 1.2% rests with the top ten. Material for sequencing was PBMCs. The receptors originated from a girl aged 2 to 10 in good health and CMV-seronegative. The CDR3 runs from the conserved cysteine through the conserved F or W. Fields, in order: D gene, J gene, V gene, CDR3 protein. The D gene is left open where the match is weak.

TRBD2 | TRBJ2-3 | TRBV19 | CASSQRLTTGAGAVADTQYF
- | TRBJ2-2 | TRBV7-7 | CASSHRLPANTGELFF
- | TRBJ2-7 | TRBV6-7 | CASSSGTRLYF
TRBD1 | TRBJ2-5 | TRBV5-4 | CASSPKTGNGQETQYF
TRBD1 | TRBJ2-1 | TRBV27 | CASRTGATNEQFF
TRBD2 | TRBJ2-7 | TRBV4-3 | CASSQDPLSRGGDEQYF
- | TRBJ2-4 | TRBV5-1 | CASSLSGIAKNIQYF
- | TRBJ1-4 | TRBV27 | CASSIRVGANEKLFF
- | TRBJ2-7 | TRBV7-9 | CASSLTGEVWEQYF
TRBD2 | TRBJ2-5 | TRBV19 | CASSPSGGAGWQETQYF
- | TRBJ1-4 | TRBV6-1 | CASSDTVVGLDEKLFF
- | TRBJ2-7 | TRBV30 | CAWDGYEQYF
TRBD1 | TRBJ1-3 | TRBV7-9 | CASSPQQGVGGNTIYF
- | TRBJ2-3 | TRBV6-5 | CASLRGDTQYF
- | TRBJ2-1 | TRBV6-5 | CASSRSGNEQFF
- | TRBJ1-2 | TRBV2 | CASSVDNMGYTF
TRBD1 | TRBJ2-1 | TRBV14 | CASSSDRGSYNEQFF
- | TRBJ1-1 | TRBV5-1 | CASSPSTGNTEAFF
TRBD1 | TRBJ1-2 | TRBV9 | CASSRTGGYSDGYTF
TRBD2 | TRBJ2-4 | TRBV27 | CASRISGANKNIQYF
TRBD2 | TRBJ2-3 | TRBV10-3 | CAISGGASGGATDTRYF
- | TRBJ1-5 | TRBV27 | CASSFRGGQPQHF
- | TRBJ2-1 | TRBV10-3 | CAISESMDSRIDEQFF
- | TRBJ2-1 | TRBV4-2 | CASSQGVGPTSYNEQFF
TRBD2 | TRBJ2-1 | TRBV5-1 | CASSLTLAGVPSQNEQFF
TRBD2 | TRBJ2-3 | TRBV9 | CASSATGLAGVSDTQYF
- | TRBJ1-2 | TRBV27 | CASSLGRGYGYTF
TRBD1 | TRBJ1-2 | TRBV6-1 | CASSERGQGMDYGYTF
TRBD2 | TRBJ2-1 | TRBV28 | CASSLPLTSGSSNEQFF
- | TRBJ1-1 | TRBV4-1 | CASSLTGLNTEAFF
- | TRBJ2-4 | TRBV18 | CASSQDSGLAKNIQYF
TRBD2 | TRBJ2-1 | TRBV19 | CASSIGPNSLAGENNEQFF
- | TRBJ2-5 | TRBV19 | CASSIHYNDFQETQYF
- | TRBJ1-1 | TRBV5-3 | CARSKDYTEAFF
TRBD2 | TRBJ2-3 | TRBV9 | CASSGTSGGFTDTQYF
TRBD2 | TRBJ2-1 | TRBV27 | CASSTTGTSSSYNEQFF
TRBD1 | TRBJ2-2 | TRBV6-4 | CASSEQGLGGTGELFF
TRBD2 | TRBJ2-1 | TRBV28 | CASSLSGLAGMNEQFF
- | TRBJ1-5 | TRBV6-5 | CASSPFFGGKAQHF
- | TRBJ1-2 | TRBV9 | CASSVSGWADYGYTF
- | TRBJ2-7 | TRBV7-9 | CASSVEAGQGFSYEQYF
- | TRBJ2-2 | TRBV25-1 | CASSEFGIGGTGELFF
- | TRBJ1-1 | TRBV29-1 | CSVEAGVNTEAFF
TRBD1 | TRBJ2-7 | TRBV19 | CATSTGSSYEQYF
- | TRBJ2-5 | TRBV7-2 | CASSPPGETQYF
TRBD2 | TRBJ2-1 | TRBV4-2 | CASSQARGTTIYNEQFF
- | TRBJ2-7 | TRBV6-5 | CASSLTGAYEQYF
- | TRBJ2-7 | TRBV30 | CAWSVARAYEQYF
- | TRBJ1-4 | TRBV5-4 | CASRRDSNEKLFF
TRBD1 | TRBJ2-7 | TRBV29-1 | CSVWTGLADEQYF
TRBD1 | TRBJ1-1 | TRBV28 | CASSSTRTGGREAFF
TRBD1 | TRBJ2-7 | TRBV10-3 | CAISPPGQGAYEQYF